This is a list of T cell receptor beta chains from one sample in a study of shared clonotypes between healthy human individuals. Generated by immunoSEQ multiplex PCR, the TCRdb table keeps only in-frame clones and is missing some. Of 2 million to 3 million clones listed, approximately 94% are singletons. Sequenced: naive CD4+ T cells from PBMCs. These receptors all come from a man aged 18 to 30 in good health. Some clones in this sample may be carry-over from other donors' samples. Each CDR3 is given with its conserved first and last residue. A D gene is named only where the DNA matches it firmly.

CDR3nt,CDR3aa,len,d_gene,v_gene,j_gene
TGCGCCAGCAGCTTGGAACTTCCCAATGAGCAGTTCTTC,CASSLELPNEQFF,13,.,TRBV5-1,TRBJ2-1
TGTGCCAGCAGCCCGCAATCCGGGACAGGCTTTTTAGCTTTCTTT,CASSPQSGTGFLAFF,15,TRBD1,TRBV7-8,TRBJ1-1
TGTGCCAGCGGGGTCTCAGGTTTACAAGAGACCCAGTACTTC,CASGVSGLQETQYF,14,.,TRBV6-6,TRBJ2-5
TGTGCCAGCAGCTTTAGGAGCAAGGGGACACCCGACGAGCAGTACTTC,CASSFRSKGTPDEQYF,16,.,TRBV11-2,TRBJ2-7
TGTGCCAGCGGTTACTCCTACAATGAGCAGTTCTTC,CASGYSYNEQFF,12,.,TRBV6-6,TRBJ2-1
TGTGCCAGCAGCTCCATTAATTCACCCCTCCACTTT,CASSSINSPLHF,12,.,TRBV11-2,TRBJ1-6
TGCGCCAGCAGCCAAGATCGGTGGCAGCGGACGAACACCGGGGAGCTGTTTTTT,CASSQDRWQRTNTGELFF,18,.,TRBV4-1,TRBJ2-2
TGTGCCAGCAGTGAAACCAGGGGGCCTGAAAAACTGTTTTTT,CASSETRGPEKLFF,14,TRBD1,TRBV6-1,TRBJ1-4
TGTGCCAGCAAGAGAGGAGGGGCGTCGGACAACTATGGCTACACCTTC,CASKRGGASDNYGYTF,16,.,TRBV28,TRBJ1-2
TGCGCCAGCAGCCAAGTAGGGGTGAACACTGAAGCTTTCTTT,CASSQVGVNTEAFF,14,.,TRBV4-1,TRBJ1-1
TGTGCCAGTACTAGCACAGATACGCAGTATTTT,CASTSTDTQYF,11,.,TRBV2,TRBJ2-3
TGTGCCAGCAGCCGACCCGTGGGCGGGAAGGCCGGGGAGCTGTTTTTT,CASSRPVGGKAGELFF,16,.,TRBV7-2,TRBJ2-2
TGTGCCAGCCAGGGACGCGGGCCAGATACGCAGTATTTT,CASQGRGPDTQYF,13,.,TRBV7-9,TRBJ2-3
TGCGCCAGCAGCCAAGACGACGGAGGAGGCGAGCAGTACTTC,CASSQDDGGGEQYF,14,.,TRBV4-3,TRBJ2-7